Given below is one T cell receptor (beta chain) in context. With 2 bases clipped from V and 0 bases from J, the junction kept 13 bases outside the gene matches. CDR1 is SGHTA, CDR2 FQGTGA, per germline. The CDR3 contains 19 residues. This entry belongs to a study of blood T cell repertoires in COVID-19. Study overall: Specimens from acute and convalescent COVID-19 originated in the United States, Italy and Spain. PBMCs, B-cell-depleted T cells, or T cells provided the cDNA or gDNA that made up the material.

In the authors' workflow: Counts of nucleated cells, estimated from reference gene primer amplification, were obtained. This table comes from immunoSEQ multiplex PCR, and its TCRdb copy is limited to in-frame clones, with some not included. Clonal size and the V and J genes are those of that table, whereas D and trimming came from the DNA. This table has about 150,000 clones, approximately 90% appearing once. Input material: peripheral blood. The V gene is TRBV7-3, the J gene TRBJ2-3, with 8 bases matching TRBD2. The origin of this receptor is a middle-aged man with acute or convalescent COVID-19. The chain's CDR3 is CASSLWLLAGVSSTDTQYF. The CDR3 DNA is TGTGCCAGCAGCTTATGGTTGCTAGCGGGTGTTTCTAGCACAGATACGCAGTATTTT.